This TCR beta chain was documented in a study of blood T cell repertoires in COVID-19. Study context: Sites in the United States, Italy and Spain provided acute and convalescent COVID-19 samples.

Exposed participants came across a COVID-19 case within 2 weeks before study entry. Clones were sequenced by immunoSEQ multiplex PCR, and TCRdb holds only the in-frame ones, with some missing. The sample contains about 300,000 clones, 85% to 90% of which appear only once. The junction had 5 bases not matched to a gene; V was cut back by 0 bases and J by 6 bases. The CDR3 is 14 amino acids. Germline V gives CDR1 SGHRS, CDR2 YFSETQ. The chain employs TRBV5-1 and TRBJ1-1; 7 bases are a match to TRBD1. The TCR was taken from a woman aged 50 to 65 who had been exposed to COVID-19. The sample consisted of PBMCs or T cells enriched from blood (not recorded which). DNA of the CDR3: TGCGCCAGCAGCTTGGGACAGGGATTTGCTGAAGCTTTCTTT. This codes for CASSLGQGFAEAFF.